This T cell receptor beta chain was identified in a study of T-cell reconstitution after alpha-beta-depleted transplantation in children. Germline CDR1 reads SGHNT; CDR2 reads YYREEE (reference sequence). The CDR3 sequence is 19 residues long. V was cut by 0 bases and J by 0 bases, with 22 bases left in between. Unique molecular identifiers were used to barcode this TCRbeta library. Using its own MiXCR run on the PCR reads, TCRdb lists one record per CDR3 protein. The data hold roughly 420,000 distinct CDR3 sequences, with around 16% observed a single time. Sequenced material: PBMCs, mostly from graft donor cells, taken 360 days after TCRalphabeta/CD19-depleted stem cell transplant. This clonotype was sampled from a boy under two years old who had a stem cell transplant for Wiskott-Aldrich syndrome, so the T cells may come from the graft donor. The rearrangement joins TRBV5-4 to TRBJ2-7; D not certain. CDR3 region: CASSLDPGGPAKLSYEQYF. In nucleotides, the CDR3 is TGTGCCAGCAGCTTGGACCCGGGCGGTCCAGCCAAACTCTCCTACGAGCAGTACTTC.